A selection of T cell receptor beta chains follows, all from one sample in a study of shared clonotypes between healthy human individuals. Sequencing was performed with immunoSEQ multiplex PCR; in TCRdb, only in-frame clones are kept and a portion is missing. This sample has about 1.5 million clones, with roughly 96% found just once. The sequenced sample was naive CD4+ T cells sorted from blood. The receptors stem from a young man in good health. The CDR3 runs from the conserved cysteine through the conserved F or W. A D gene is named only where the DNA matches it firmly. Rows give clone size only sometimes, using once, few, many, or a class for an expanded clone.

cdr3_aa cdr3_nt j_call clone_size v_call d_call
CASSVARRDGISNTGELFF TGTGCCAGCAGCGTAGCTCGGAGGGACGGGATTTCGAACACCGGTGAGCTGTTTTTT TRBJ2-2 NA TRBV9 NA
CASSPHRHDEQYF TGTGCCAGCTCACCCCACCGGCACGACGAGCAGTACTTC TRBJ2-7 NA TRBV18 NA
CAINSGKNTGELFF TGTGCCATCAATAGCGGGAAAAACACCGGGGAGCTGTTTTTT TRBJ2-2 once TRBV7-9 TRBD2
CAIADRGGNEQFF TGTGCCATCGCCGACAGGGGGGGAAATGAGCAGTTCTTC TRBJ2-1 NA TRBV5-5 TRBD1
CASSLTGPPSEAFF TGTGCCAGCAGTTTAACAGGGCCCCCGTCTGAAGCTTTCTTT TRBJ1-1 NA TRBV28 NA
CASSLRLAGAYNEQFF TGTGCCAGCAGCTTACGACTAGCGGGAGCCTACAATGAGCAGTTCTTC TRBJ2-1 NA TRBV7-2 TRBD2
CASSRENYGYTF TGTGCCAGCAGCCGCGAGAACTATGGCTACACCTTC TRBJ1-2 NA TRBV6-5 NA
CARGDRSRTGELFF TGTGCCAGAGGGGACAGAAGTCGAACAGGGGAGCTGTTTTTT TRBJ2-2 NA TRBV28 TRBD1
CASSFGDRDGEEKLFF TGCGCCAGCAGCTTTGGGGACAGGGATGGAGAAGAAAAACTGTTTTTT TRBJ1-4 NA TRBV5-1 TRBD1
CASSQGGRESGELFF TGTGCCAGCAGCCAGGGGGGGCGGGAGTCCGGGGAGCTGTTTTTT TRBJ2-2 NA TRBV5-4 NA
CASSTGPGELFF TGTGCCAGTAGCACGGGTCCCGGGGAGCTGTTTTTT TRBJ2-2 NA TRBV19 NA
CASSLEVEGRGEKLFF TGCGCCAGCAGCTTGGAGGTGGAGGGCCGAGGGGAAAAACTGTTTTTT TRBJ1-4 NA TRBV5-1 NA
CASSPTNTEAFF TGTGCCAGCTCACCGACGAACACTGAAGCTTTCTTT TRBJ1-1 NA TRBV18 NA
CASSRQGNTEAFF TGTGCCAGCAGCCGACAGGGGAACACTGAAGCTTTCTTT TRBJ1-1 NA TRBV5-4 TRBD1
CASSLASGGWAGELFF TGTGCCAGCAGCTTAGCCTCTGGAGGGTGGGCCGGGGAGCTGTTTTTT TRBJ2-2 NA TRBV11-2 NA
CASSSFGGQGSYGYTF TGTGCCAGCAGTTCGTTCGGTGGACAGGGTTCTTATGGCTACACCTTC TRBJ1-2 NA TRBV6-5 TRBD1
CASSLTGVHYEQYF TGTGCCAGCAGCTTAACAGGGGTCCACTACGAGCAGTACTTC TRBJ2-7 few TRBV7-9 TRBD1
CASSFRIAVSTDTQYF TGTGCCAGCAGCTTCCGGATAGCAGTTAGCACAGATACGCAGTATTTT TRBJ2-3 NA TRBV13 NA
CASSLQGLEQYF TGTGCCAGCAGTCTTCAGGGGCTCGAGCAGTACTTC TRBJ2-7 NA TRBV28 NA
CASSKVLDSRPNEQFF TGTGCCAGCAGCAAAGTTCTTGATAGCCGCCCCAATGAGCAGTTCTTC TRBJ2-1 once TRBV21-1 NA
CASSFWGLGETQYF TGTGCCAGCAGCTTTTGGGGGCTCGGGGAGACCCAGTACTTC TRBJ2-5 once TRBV5-4 NA
CASSAGQGWGQPQHF TGTGCCAGCAGCGCAGGACAGGGGTGGGGGCAGCCCCAGCATTTT TRBJ1-5 NA TRBV9 TRBD1
CASSPTSGRDTDTQYF TGTGCCAGCAGCCCGACTAGCGGGAGAGACACAGATACGCAGTATTTT TRBJ2-3 NA TRBV9 TRBD2
CASSHGGNEQFF TGTGCCAGCAGCCATGGGGGCAATGAGCAGTTCTTC TRBJ2-1 NA TRBV11-1 NA
CASRYEETQYF TGCGCCAGCAGATACGAAGAGACCCAGTACTTC TRBJ2-5 NA TRBV5-1 NA
CASSVASGNAGPDTQYF TGTGCCAGCAGCGTCGCTAGCGGGAACGCGGGCCCAGATACGCAGTATTTT TRBJ2-3 NA TRBV9 TRBD2
CASSPGGSPSASSYNEQFF TGTGCCAGCTCACCCGGGGGATCTCCTAGCGCGAGCTCCTACAATGAGCAGTTCTTC TRBJ2-1 NA TRBV18 NA
CASSIRLGLGLGKNIQYF TGTGCCAGTAGTATCAGACTGGGTCTGGGTCTAGGCAAAAACATTCAGTACTTC TRBJ2-4 NA TRBV19 NA
CASSRLAGGTTTYNEQFF TGTGCCAGCAGCAGACTAGCGGGAGGCACGACAACCTACAATGAGCAGTTCTTC TRBJ2-1 once TRBV7-9 TRBD2
CARSQTACSNYGYTF TGTGCCAGGTCGCAAACTGCCTGTAGTAACTATGGCTACACCTTC TRBJ1-2 once TRBV14 NA
CASRTGGAWYGYTF TGTGCCAGTCGGACAGGGGGTGCCTGGTATGGCTACACCTTC TRBJ1-2 NA TRBV6-5 TRBD1
CASSSFQGSYNEQFF TGTGCCAGCAGCTCCTTTCAAGGGTCCTACAATGAGCAGTTCTTC TRBJ2-1 NA TRBV7-6 NA
CASRVGGSILTEAFF TGTGCCAGCAGGGTCGGGGGCTCCATCTTAACTGAAGCTTTCTTT TRBJ1-1 NA TRBV27 NA
CASSPGAGRANTGELFF TGTGCCAGCTCCCCCGGAGCCGGGAGGGCCAACACCGGGGAGCTGTTTTTT TRBJ2-2 once TRBV18 TRBD2
CASSIRQGTPSKNIQYF TGTGCCAGCAGCATACGACAGGGAACGCCCTCAAAGAACATTCAGTACTTC TRBJ2-4 NA TRBV11-2 TRBD1
CASGITGITYEQYF TGTGCCAGCGGAATCACAGGGATTACCTACGAGCAGTACTTC TRBJ2-7 NA TRBV6-5 NA
CASWRTNYNEQFF TGTGCCAGCTGGCGGACCAATTACAATGAGCAGTTCTTC TRBJ2-1 once TRBV2 NA
CAWGDSDRYHQPQHF TGTGCCTGGGGTGATAGCGACAGGTATCATCAGCCCCAGCATTTT TRBJ1-5 NA TRBV30 NA
CASSTPRRGNEQFF TGTGCCAGCAGCACACCCCGCCGGGGCAATGAGCAGTTCTTC TRBJ2-1 NA TRBV28 NA
CASRLAGLEQYF TGTGCCAGCAGACTAGCGGGACTCGAGCAGTACTTC TRBJ2-7 NA TRBV6-6 TRBD2